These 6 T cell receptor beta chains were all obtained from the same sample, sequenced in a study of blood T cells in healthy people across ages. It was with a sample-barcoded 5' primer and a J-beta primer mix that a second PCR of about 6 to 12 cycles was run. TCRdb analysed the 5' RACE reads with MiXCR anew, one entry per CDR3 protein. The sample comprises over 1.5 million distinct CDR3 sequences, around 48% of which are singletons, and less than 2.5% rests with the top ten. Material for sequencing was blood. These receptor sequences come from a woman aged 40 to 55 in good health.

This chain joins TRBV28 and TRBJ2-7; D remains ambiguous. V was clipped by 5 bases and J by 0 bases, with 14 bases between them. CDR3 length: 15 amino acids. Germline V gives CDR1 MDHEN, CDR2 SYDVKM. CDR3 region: CASSPFTRLSYEQYF. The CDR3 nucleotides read TGTGCCAGCAGTCCATTCACAAGGCTCTCCTACGAGCAGTACTTC.

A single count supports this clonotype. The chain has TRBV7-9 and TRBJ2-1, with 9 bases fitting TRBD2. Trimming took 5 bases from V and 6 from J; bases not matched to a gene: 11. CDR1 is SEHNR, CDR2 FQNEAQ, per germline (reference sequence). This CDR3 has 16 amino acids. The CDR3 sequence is CASSPTGLAPLNEQFF. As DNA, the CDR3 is TGTGCCAGCAGCCCGACGGGACTAGCCCCACTCAATGAGCAGTTCTTC.

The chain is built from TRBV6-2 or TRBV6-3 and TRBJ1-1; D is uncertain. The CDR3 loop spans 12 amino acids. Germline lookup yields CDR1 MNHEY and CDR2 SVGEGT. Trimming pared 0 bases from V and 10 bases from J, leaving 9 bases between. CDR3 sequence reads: CASSYSKFGAFF. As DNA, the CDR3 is TGTGCCAGCAGTTACTCGAAGTTCGGAGCTTTCTTT.

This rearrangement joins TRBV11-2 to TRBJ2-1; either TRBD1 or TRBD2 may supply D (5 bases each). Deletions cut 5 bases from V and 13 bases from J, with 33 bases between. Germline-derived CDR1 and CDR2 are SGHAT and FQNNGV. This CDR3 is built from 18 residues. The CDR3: CASSPDSGPTGIQETQFF. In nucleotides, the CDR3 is TGTGCCAGCAGCCCAGACAGCGGTCCGACCGGGATTCAAGAGACCCAGTTCTTC. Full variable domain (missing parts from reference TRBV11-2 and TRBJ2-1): EAGVAQSPRYKIIEKRQSVAFWCNPISGHATLYWYQQILGQGPKLLIQFQNNGVVDDSQLPKDRFSAERLKGVDSTLKIQPAKLEDSAVYLCASSPDSGPTGIQETQFFGPGTRLTVL.

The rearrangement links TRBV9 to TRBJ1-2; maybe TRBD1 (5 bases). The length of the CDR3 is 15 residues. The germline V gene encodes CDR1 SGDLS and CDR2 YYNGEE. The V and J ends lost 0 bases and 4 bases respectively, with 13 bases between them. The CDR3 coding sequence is TGTGCCAGCAGCGTAGCATCAGGGTTCGTCTATGGCTACACCTTC. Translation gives CASSVASGFVYGYTF.

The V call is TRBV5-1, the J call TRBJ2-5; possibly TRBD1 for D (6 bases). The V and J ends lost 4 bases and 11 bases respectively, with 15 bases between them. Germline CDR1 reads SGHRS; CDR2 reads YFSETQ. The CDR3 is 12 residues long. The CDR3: CASSRDRCEQYF. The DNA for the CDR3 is TGCGCCAGCAGCCGTGACAGGTGTGAGCAGTACTTC.